The 12 T cell receptor beta chains below come from one sample, sequenced in a study of T-cell reconstitution after alpha-beta-depleted transplantation in children. Unique molecular identifiers were used to barcode this TCRbeta library. One entry per CDR3 protein, called by TCRdb with MiXCR from the PCR reads. The sample has under 250,000 distinct CDR3 sequences, approximately 6.3% seen once. The sequencing here drew on PBMCs, taken before TCRalphabeta/CD19-depleted stem cell transplant. These receptors came from a boy younger than 10 with acute lymphoblastic leukemia, due to receive a stem cell transplant.

This rearrangement joins TRBV19 to TRBJ1-5; D is unresolved. V shed 0 bases and J shed 9 bases, with 15 bases lying between them. The CDR3 sequence is 15 residues long. Per the germline V gene, CDR1 is LNHDA and CDR2 is SQIVND (reference sequence). DNA of the CDR3: TGTGCCAGTAGTATAGACGCTCCCCTCAGGCGGCCCCAGCATTTT. Its protein product is CASSIDAPLRRPQHF.

This clonotype was counted between two and nine times. J is TRBJ1-5 and V is TRBV3-1; D call uncertain. This CDR3 is 14 amino acids long. Trimming left V 0 bases short and J 6 bases short, with 9 bases between. Germline assignment: CDR1 LGHDT and CDR2 YNNKEL (reference sequence). For the CDR3, the DNA is TGTGCCAGCAGCCAAGATCCTAGGGCTCAGCCCCAGCATTTT. Translation: CASSQDPRAQPQHF.

The gene calls are TRBV11-2 and TRBJ2-5; D possibly corresponds to TRBD2 (5 bases). The CDR3 length is 14 residues. Germline V lookup: CDR1 SGHAT, CDR2 FQNNGV. V was cut by 1 base and J by 1 base, with 7 bases left in between. The CDR3 loop is CASSLGLSQETQYF. In nucleotides, the CDR3 is TGTGCCAGCAGCTTAGGACTATCCCAAGAGACCCAGTACTTC.

This rearrangement joins TRBV20-1 to TRBJ2-7; 8 nucleotides align to TRBD2. The CDR3 covers 14 residues. The trim removed 3 bases at V and 7 bases at J, leaving 11 bases unmatched. CDR1 and CDR2 (germline): DFQATT, SNEGSKA (reference sequence). The CDR3 sequence is CSASRTGGGVEQYF. The CDR3 DNA sequence: TGCAGTGCTAGTCGCACGGGAGGGGGGGTGGAGCAGTACTTC.

V gene TRBV18 combines with J gene TRBJ2-5; no reliable D call. The CDR3 runs 12 residues. The ends were cut back, 5 bases at V and 5 bases at J, with 9 bases in the middle. The V gene's germline CDR1 is KGHSH and CDR2 LQKENI. DNA for the CDR3: TGTGCCAGCTCAGGGTCGGAGGAGACCCAGTACTTC. It specifies CASSGSEETQYF.

This clonotype turned up a few times. The chain carries TRBV27 and TRBJ2-3; 9 positions match TRBD2. V was pared by 3 bases and J by 5 bases, with 6 bases of the junction left unmatched. This CDR3 has 15 amino acids. Looked up from germline, CDR1 is MNHEY and CDR2 is SMNVEV (reference sequence). The CDR3 loop is CASSLGTSFGDTQYF. CDR3 bases: TGTGCCAGCAGTTTGGGGACTAGCTTTGGAGATACGCAGTATTTT.

J is TRBJ2-7 and V is TRBV7-2; weak D call: TRBD1 (5 bases). The CDR3 has 13 residues. Germline CDR1 SGHTA, CDR2 FQGNSA. V lost 5 bases and J 4 bases, leaving 12 bases between the germline ends. CDR3 DNA: TGTGCCAGCAGCCGACAGTTTCTATACGAGCAGTACTTC. It yields the protein CASSRQFLYEQYF.

This clonotype was seen many times. This chain uses TRBV28 with TRBJ2-3; 7 bases align to TRBD2. V lost 7 bases, J lost 4 bases, and 5 bases stayed unmatched. The CDR3 contains 13 residues. Germline assignment: CDR1 MDHEN and CDR2 SYDVKM. CDR3 nucleotides: TGTGCCAGCATTGCGGGAGTTGCAGATACGCAGTATTTT. Residues: CASIAGVADTQYF. Supplemented by reference TRBV28 and TRBJ2-3, the full variable domain reads DVKVTQSSRYLVKRTGEKVFLECVQDMDHENMFWYRQDPGLGLRLIYFSYDVKMKEKGDIPEGYSVSREKKERFSLILESASTNQTSMYLCASIAGVADTQYFGPGTRLTVL.

This rearrangement joins TRBV10-3 to TRBJ2-7, with 10 positions matching TRBD2. Germline V gives CDR1 ENHRY, CDR2 SYGVKD. V shed 4 bases and J 4 bases; nucleotides not matched to a gene: 7. The CDR3 length is 15 residues. CDR3 DNA sequence: TGTGCCATCAGTGCTCCTAGCGGGGGCACTTACGAGCAGTACTTC. Translating it yields CAISAPSGGTYEQYF.

A note on this clonotype: Compared with germline, one end of the junction differs, possibly owing to a read error. The genes are TRBV25-1 and TRBJ2-1; maybe TRBD1 (6 bases). Germline loops: CDR1 MGHDK, CDR2 SYGVNS. There are 15 residues in the CDR3. The CDR3 region has the DNA TGTGCCAGCAGTGACCTGCGCTCTGGGGACAATGAGCGGTTCTTC. Encoded protein: CASSDLRSGDNERFF.

This clonotype occurred many times. This sequence joins TRBV20-1 and TRBJ2-7; a weak D match, TRBD2 (6 bases). Germline-derived CDR1 and CDR2 are DFQATT and SNEGSKA (reference sequence). V lost 2 bases to trimming and J lost 1 base, with 9 bases between them. The CDR3 consists of 13 residues. DNA of the CDR3: TGCAGTGCTAGATCGGGGGAGTCCTACGAGCAGTACTTC. It yields the protein CSARSGESYEQYF.

Many counts were recorded for this clonotype. This sequence joins TRBV12-3 or TRBV12-4 and TRBJ2-1, with D uncertain. Trimming shortened V by 6 bases and J by 4 bases, and 22 bases separated the two germline ends. The CDR3 has 17 residues. DNA for the CDR3: TGTGCCAGCAGGGGGTCGCGGAACCCCCTCCCGTACAATGAGCAGTTCTTC. Protein product: CASRGSRNPLPYNEQFF.